This T cell receptor beta chain was identified during a study of long-term antiretroviral therapy in people with HIV. V was cut by 3 bases and J by 1 base, with 11 bases left in between. The CDR3 spans 15 residues. Germline CDR1 KGHSH, CDR2 LQKENI. Running of the v3.0 immunoSEQ assay took place at survey level. Generated by immunoSEQ multiplex PCR, the TCRdb table keeps only in-frame clones and is missing some. Of approximately 15,000 clones in the sample, 70% to 85% were seen once. The sequencing used unsorted PBMCs, collected just before starting antiretroviral therapy. The rearrangement links TRBV18 to TRBJ2-3; no clear D gene. The clonotype comes from a man in his forties or fifties with HIV. CDR3 nucleotide sequence: TGTGCCAGCTCACCCCCTTTGGGTCGCACAGATACGCAGTATTTT. It encodes CASSPPLGRTDTQYF.